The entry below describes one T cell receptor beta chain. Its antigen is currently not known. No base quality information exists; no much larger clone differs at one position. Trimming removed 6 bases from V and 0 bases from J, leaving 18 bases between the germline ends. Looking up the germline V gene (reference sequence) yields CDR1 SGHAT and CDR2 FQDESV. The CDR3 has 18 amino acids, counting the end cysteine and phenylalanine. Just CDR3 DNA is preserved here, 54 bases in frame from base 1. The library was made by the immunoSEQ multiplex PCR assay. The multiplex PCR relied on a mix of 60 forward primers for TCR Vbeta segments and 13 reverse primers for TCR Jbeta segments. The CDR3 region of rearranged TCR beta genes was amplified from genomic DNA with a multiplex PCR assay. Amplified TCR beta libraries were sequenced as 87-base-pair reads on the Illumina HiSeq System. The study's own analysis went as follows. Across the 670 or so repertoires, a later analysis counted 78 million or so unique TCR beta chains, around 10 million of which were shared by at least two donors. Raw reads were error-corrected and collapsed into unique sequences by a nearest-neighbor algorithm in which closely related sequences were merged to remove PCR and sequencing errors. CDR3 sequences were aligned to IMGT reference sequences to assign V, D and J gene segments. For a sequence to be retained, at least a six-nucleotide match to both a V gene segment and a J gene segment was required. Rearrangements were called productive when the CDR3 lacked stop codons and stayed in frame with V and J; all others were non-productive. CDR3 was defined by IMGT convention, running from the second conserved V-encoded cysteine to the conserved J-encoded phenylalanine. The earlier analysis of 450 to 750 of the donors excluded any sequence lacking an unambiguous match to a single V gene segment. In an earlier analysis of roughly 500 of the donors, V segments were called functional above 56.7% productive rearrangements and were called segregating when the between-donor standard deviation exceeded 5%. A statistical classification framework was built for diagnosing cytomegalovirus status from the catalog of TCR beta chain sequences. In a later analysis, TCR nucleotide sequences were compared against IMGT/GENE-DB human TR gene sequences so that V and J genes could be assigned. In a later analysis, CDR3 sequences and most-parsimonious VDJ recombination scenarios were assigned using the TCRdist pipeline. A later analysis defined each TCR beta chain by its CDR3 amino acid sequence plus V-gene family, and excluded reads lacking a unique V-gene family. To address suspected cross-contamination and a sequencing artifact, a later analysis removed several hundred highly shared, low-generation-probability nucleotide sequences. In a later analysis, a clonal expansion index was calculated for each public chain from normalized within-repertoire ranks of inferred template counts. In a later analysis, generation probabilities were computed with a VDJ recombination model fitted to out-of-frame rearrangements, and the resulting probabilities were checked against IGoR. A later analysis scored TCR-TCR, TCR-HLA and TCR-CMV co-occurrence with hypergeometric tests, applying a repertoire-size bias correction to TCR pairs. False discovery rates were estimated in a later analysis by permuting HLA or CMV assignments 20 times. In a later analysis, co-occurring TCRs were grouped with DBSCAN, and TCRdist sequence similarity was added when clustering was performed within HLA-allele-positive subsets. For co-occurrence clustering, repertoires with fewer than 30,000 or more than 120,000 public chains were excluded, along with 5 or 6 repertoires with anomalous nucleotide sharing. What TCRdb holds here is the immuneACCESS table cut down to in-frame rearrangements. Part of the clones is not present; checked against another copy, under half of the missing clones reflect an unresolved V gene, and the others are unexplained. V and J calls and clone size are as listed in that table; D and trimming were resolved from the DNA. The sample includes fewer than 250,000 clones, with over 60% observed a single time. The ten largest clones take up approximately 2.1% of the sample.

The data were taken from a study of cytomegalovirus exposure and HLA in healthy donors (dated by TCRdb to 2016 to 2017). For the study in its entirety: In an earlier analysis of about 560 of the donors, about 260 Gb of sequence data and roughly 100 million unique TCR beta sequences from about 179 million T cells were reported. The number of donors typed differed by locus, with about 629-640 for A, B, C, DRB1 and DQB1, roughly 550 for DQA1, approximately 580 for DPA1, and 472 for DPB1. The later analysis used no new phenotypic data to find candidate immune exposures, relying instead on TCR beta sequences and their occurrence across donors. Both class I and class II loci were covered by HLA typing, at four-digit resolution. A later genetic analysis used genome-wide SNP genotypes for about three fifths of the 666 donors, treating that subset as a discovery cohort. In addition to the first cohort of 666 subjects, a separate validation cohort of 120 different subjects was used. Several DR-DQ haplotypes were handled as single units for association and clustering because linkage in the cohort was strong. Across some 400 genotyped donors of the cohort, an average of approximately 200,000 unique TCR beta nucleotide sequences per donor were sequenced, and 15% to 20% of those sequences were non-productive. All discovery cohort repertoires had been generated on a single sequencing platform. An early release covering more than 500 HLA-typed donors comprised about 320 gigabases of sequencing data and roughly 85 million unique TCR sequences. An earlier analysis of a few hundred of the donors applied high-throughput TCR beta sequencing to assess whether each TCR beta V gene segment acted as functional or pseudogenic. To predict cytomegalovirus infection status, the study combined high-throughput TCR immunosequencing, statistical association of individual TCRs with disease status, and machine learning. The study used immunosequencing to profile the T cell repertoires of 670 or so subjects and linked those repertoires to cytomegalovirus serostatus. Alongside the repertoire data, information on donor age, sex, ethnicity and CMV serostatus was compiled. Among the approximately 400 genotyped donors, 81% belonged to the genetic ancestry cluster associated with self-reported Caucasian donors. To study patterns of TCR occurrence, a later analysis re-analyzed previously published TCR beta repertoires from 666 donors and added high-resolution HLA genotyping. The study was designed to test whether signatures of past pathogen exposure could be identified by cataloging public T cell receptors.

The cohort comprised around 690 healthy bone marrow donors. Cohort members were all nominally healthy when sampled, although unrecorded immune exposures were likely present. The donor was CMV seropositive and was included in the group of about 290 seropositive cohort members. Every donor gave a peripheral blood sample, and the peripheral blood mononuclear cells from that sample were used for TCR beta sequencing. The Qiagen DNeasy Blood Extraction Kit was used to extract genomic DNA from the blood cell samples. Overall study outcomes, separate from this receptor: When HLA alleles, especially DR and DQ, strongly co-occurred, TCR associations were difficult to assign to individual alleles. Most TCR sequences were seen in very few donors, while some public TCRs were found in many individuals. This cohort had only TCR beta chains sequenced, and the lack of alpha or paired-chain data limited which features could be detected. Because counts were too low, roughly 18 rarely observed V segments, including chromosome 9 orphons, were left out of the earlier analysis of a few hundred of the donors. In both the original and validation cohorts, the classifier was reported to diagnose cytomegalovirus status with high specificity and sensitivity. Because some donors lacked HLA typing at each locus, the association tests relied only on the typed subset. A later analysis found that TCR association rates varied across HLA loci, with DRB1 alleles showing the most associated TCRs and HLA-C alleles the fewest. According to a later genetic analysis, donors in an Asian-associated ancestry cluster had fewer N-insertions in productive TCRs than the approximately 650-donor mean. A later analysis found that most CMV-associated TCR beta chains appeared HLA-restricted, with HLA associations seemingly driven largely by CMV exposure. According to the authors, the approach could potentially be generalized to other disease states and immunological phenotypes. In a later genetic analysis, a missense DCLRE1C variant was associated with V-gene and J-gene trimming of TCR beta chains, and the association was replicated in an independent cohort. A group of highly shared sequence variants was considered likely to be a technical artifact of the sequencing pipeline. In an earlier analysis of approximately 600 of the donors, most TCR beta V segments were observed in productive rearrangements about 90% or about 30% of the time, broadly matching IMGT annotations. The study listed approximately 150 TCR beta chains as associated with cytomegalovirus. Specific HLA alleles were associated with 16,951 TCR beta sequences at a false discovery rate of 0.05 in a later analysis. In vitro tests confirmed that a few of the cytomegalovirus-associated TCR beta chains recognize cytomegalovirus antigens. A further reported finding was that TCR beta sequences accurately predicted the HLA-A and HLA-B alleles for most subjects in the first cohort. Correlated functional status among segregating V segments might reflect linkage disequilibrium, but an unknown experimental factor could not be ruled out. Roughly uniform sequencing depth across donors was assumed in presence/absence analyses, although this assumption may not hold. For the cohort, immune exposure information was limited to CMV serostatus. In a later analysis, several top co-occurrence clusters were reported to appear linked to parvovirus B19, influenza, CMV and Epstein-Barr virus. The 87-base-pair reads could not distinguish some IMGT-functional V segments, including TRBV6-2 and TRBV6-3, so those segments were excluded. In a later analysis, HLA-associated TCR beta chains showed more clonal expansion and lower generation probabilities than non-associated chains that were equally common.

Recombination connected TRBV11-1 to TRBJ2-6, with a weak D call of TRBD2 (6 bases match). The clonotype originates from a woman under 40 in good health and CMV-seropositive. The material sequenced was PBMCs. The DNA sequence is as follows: TGTGCCAGCAGACATTCCGGGACTTACTTCTCTGGGGCCAACGTCCTGACTTTC. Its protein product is CASRHSGTYFSGANVLTF.